These 9 T cell receptor beta chains originate from one sample sequenced in a study of blood T cell repertoires in COVID-19. Assay used: immunoSEQ multiplex PCR; TCRdb lists only in-frame clones, some missing. Of about 41,000 clones listed, about 85% are singletons. The material sequenced was peripheral blood. Every receptor here comes from a man aged 55 to 70 with acute or convalescent COVID-19.

The chain uses TRBV4-3 and TRBJ2-6, with D possibly being TRBD1 (5 bases). The germline V and J ends were trimmed by 1 base and 0 bases, with 13 bases remaining between them. CDR3 size: 18 residues. Per the germline V gene, CDR1 is LGHNA and CDR2 is YSLEER. The CDR3 sequence is CASSQGQKTYSGANVLTF. CDR3 nucleotides: TGCGCCAGCAGCCAAGGACAGAAAACCTACTCTGGGGCCAACGTCCTGACTTTC.

The chain links TRBV4-1 to TRBJ2-1, with D unresolved. Trimming left V 1 base short and J 8 bases short, with 18 bases between. CDR1 is MGHRA and CDR2 is YSYEKL in the germline V gene. This CDR3 comprises 16 residues. CDR3 in DNA: TGCGCCAGCAGCCAAGGTCATGAGGTGGGTGGCGATGAGCAGTTCTTC. It specifies CASSQGHEVGGDEQFF.

The CDR3 sequence: CASSLGKGTHPGYEQYF. CDR3 nucleotide sequence: TGTGCCAGCAGCTTAGGAAAAGGGACACACCCGGGCTACGAGCAGTACTTC. The chain carries TRBV11-2 and TRBJ2-7, with a weak D call TRBD1 (6 bases). The length of the CDR3 is 17 residues. Germline CDR1 and CDR2: SGHAT and FQNNGV. V was trimmed by 1 base and J by 3 bases, leaving 19 bases between them.

This chain uses TRBV30 with TRBJ2-6, with no clear D. Germline assignment: CDR1 GTSNPN and CDR2 SVGIG (reference sequence). The CDR3 covers 13 residues. V gave up 1 base and J gave up 5 bases, with 6 bases separating them. CDR3 DNA sequence: TGTGCCTGGAGTGGGGCAAGGGCCAACGTCCTGACTTTC. The encoded protein is CAWSGARANVLTF.

The chain couples TRBV29-1 to TRBJ2-1; D is ambiguous. The germline V gene encodes CDR1 SQVTM and CDR2 ANQGSEA. V was trimmed by 6 bases and J by 5 bases, leaving 14 bases between them. This CDR3 has 13 amino acids. CDR3 sequence: CSVARPLNNEQFF. In DNA form, the CDR3 reads TGCAGCGTCGCGAGGCCTCTCAACAATGAGCAGTTCTTC.

V is TRBV27 and J is TRBJ2-2, with 12 bases identical to TRBD2. From germline, CDR1 is MNHEY and CDR2 SMNVEV (reference sequence). The CDR3 has 15 residues. The trim removed 3 bases at V and 8 bases at J, leaving 4 bases unmatched. CDR3 DNA sequence: TGTGCCAGCAGTTTCCCGACTAGCGGGGGTGGGGAGCTGTTTTTT. This gives the protein CASSFPTSGGGELFF.

The chain links TRBV23-1 to TRBJ2-7; tentative D call: TRBD1 (6 bases). TRBV23-1 is assigned to the ORF class and has an uncertain function. V lost 11 bases and J 4 bases, leaving 12 bases between the germline ends. The CDR3 has 11 residues. Written as DNA, the CDR3 is TGCGCCCCTGGGGGCGAGTACGAGCAGTACTTC. Residues: CAPGGEYEQYF.

The V gene is TRBV9, the J gene TRBJ2-2; D is undetermined. The germline V gene encodes CDR1 SGDLS and CDR2 YYNGEE. The CDR3 consists of 12 residues. V was shortened by 4 bases and J by 2 bases, with 3 bases between the two germline ends. CDR3 bases: TGTGCCAGCAGCCTAAACACCGGGGAGCTGTTTTTT. Residues: CASSLNTGELFF.

This clone has just a few counts. This rearrangement joins TRBV7-8 to TRBJ1-5, with no clear D. Germline V gives CDR1 SGHVS, CDR2 FQNEAQ. The V and J ends lost 1 base and 3 bases respectively, with 10 bases between them. The CDR3 is 15 residues long. The CDR3 protein is CASSLGHYTNQPQHF. The CDR3 bases are TGTGCCAGCAGCTTAGGGCACTATACCAATCAGCCCCAGCATTTT.